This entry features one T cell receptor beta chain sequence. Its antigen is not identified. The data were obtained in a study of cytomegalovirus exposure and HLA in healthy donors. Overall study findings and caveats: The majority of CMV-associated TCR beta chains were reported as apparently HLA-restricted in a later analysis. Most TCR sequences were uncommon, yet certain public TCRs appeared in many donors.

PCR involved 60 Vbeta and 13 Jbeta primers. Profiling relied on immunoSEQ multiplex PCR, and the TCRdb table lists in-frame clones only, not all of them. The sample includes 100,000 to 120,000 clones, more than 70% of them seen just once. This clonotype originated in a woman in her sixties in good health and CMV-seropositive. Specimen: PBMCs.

This CDR3 is CASSQRSVGAETGELFF. CDR3 nucleotides: TGTGCCAGCAGCCAACGGAGCGTGGGAGCGGAGACCGGGGAGCTGTTTTTT. The chain carries TRBV5-5 and TRBJ2-2; the D gene is possibly TRBD2 (5 bases). There are 17 residues in the CDR3. Trimming left V 4 bases short and J 5 bases short, with 21 bases between. Per germline, CDR1 SGHKS and CDR2 YYEKEE (reference sequence).